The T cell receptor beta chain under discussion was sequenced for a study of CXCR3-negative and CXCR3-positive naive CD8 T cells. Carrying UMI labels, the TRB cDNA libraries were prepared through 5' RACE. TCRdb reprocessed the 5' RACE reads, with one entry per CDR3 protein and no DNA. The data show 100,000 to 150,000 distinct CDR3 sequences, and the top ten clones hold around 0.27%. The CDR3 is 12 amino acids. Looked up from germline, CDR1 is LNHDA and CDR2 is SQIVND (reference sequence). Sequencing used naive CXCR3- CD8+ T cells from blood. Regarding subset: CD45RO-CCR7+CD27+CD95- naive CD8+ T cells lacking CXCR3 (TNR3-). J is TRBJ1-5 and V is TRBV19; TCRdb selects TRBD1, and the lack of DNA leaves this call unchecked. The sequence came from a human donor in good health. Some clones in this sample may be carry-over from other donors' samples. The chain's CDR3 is CASRQGGQPQHF.